These 15 T cell receptor beta chains were sequenced from one sample in a study of blood T cell repertoires in COVID-19. Profiling relied on immunoSEQ multiplex PCR, and the TCRdb table lists in-frame clones only, not all of them. The sample has about 370,000 clones; more than 70% are singletons. Sequencing was done on a sample of peripheral blood. The receptor set was obtained from a woman in her twenties or thirties with COVID-19, enrolled during active disease.

This clone appeared once. The chain joins TRBV7-9 to TRBJ1-3; TRBD1 matches at 9 bases. Trimming cost V 5 bases and J 3 bases; bases outside gene matches: 8. CDR3 length: 16 residues. Germline V gene data show CDR1 as SEHNR and CDR2 as FQNEAQ (reference sequence). The CDR3 loop is CASSLPQGAGGNTIYF. The CDR3, as DNA: TGTGCCAGCAGCCTCCCACAGGGGGCGGGTGGAAACACCATATATTTT.

The chain is built from TRBV24-1 and TRBJ2-1; 13 positions match TRBD2. The CDR3 spans 19 residues. J lost 3 bases, V lost 3 bases, and 10 bases had no gene match. Germline CDR1 and CDR2: KGHDR and SFDVKD. CDR3: CATSDPGTSGTNLYNEQFF. CDR3 nucleotides: TGTGCCACCAGTGATCCCGGGACTAGCGGGACCAATCTCTACAATGAGCAGTTCTTC.

This sequence joins TRBV2 and TRBJ2-3, with 10 bases that match TRBD2. Germline V gives CDR1 SNHLY, CDR2 FYNNEI. This CDR3 comprises 14 residues. The J segment lost 6 bases and the V segment lost 6 bases, leaving 6 bases of the junction unmatched. CDR3 residues: CASRGAGGRDTQYF. The CDR3 DNA follows: TGTGCCAGCAGGGGAGCGGGGGGGCGCGATACGCAGTATTTT. The whole variable domain, remainder taken from reference TRBV2 and TRBJ2-3, is EPEVTQTPSHQVTQMGQEVILRCVPISNHLYFYWYRQILGQKVEFLVSFYNNEISEKSEIFDDQFSVERPDGSNFTLKIRSTKLEDSAMYFCASRGAGGRDTQYFGPGTRLTVL.

The rearrangement joins TRBV6-4 to TRBJ1-6, with D unclear. The V end lost 0 bases, the J end lost 9 bases, and 9 bases lay between the germline ends. CDR3 length equals 14 residues. Germline CDR1 MRHNA, CDR2 SNTAGT. The CDR3 DNA sequence: TGTGCCAGCAGTGACTCCCCGCGGGGTTCACCCCTCCACTTT. The encoded protein is CASSDSPRGSPLHF.

The chain employs TRBV24-1 and TRBJ1-2, with D possibly being TRBD1 (5 bases). Between the trimmed V and J ends, which lost 9 bases and 4 bases, there was a span of 8 bases. Germline V gene lookup returns CDR1 KGHDR and CDR2 SFDVKD. This CDR3 spans 11 amino acids. DNA of the CDR3: TGTGCCACCGGTCAGGGCTATGGCTACACCTTC. Translated: CATGQGYGYTF.

The chain is built from TRBV9 and TRBJ2-1, with a weak D call TRBD2 (5 bases). CDR1 SGDLS and CDR2 YYNGEE come from the germline V gene. Deletions cut 3 bases from V and 7 bases from J, with 8 bases between. This CDR3 region has 12 residues. CDR3 sequence reads: CASSGTGNEQFF. The DNA of the CDR3 is TGTGCCAGCAGCGGGACGGGGAATGAGCAGTTCTTC.

This clone was detected only a few times. This chain links TRBV6-5 with TRBJ2-5; 8 nucleotides match TRBD2. The CDR3 covers 13 residues. Trimming took 2 bases from V and 7 from J; bases not matched to a gene: 3. The germline V gene has CDR1 MNHEY and CDR2 SVGAGI. CDR3 DNA: TGTGCCAGCAGTTACCCGCGGGGGGCGACCCAGTACTTC. Residues: CASSYPRGATQYF.

The chain recombines TRBV7-9 with TRBJ1-3; no firm D call. Per the germline V gene, CDR1 is SEHNR and CDR2 is FQNEAQ (reference sequence). The CDR3 loop spans 14 amino acids. Deletions cut 5 bases from V and 0 bases from J, with 8 bases between. This CDR3 reads CASSPGSSGNTIYF. The CDR3 DNA reads TGTGCCAGCAGCCCGGGTTCCTCTGGAAACACCATATATTTT.

The V call is TRBV19, the J call TRBJ1-1, with 8 bases identical to TRBD1. This CDR3 spans 15 amino acids. V trimming: 3 bases; J trimming: 5 bases; junction bases outside the gene matches: 8. Looked up from germline, CDR1 is LNHDA and CDR2 is SQIVND (reference sequence). CDR3 DNA: TGTGCCAGTAGTATCGCTAACACAGGGGGAACTGAAGCTTTCTTT. This codes for CASSIANTGGTEAFF.

The J gene is TRBJ2-3, the V gene TRBV14, with D tentatively TRBD2 (6 bases). The V end lost 1 base, the J end lost 0 bases, and 20 bases lay between the germline ends. This CDR3 spans 19 amino acids. From germline, CDR1 is SGHDN and CDR2 FVKESK. CDR3 nucleotides: TGTGCCAGCAGCCAAGTACCACTAGCTTTCCTTTCTAGCACAGATACGCAGTATTTT. It is translated as CASSQVPLAFLSSTDTQYF.

The CDR3 reads CSVGASHVEKLFF. CDR3 DNA sequence: TGCAGCGTTGGGGCCTCCCATGTGGAAAAACTGTTTTTT. The genes are TRBV29-1 and TRBJ1-4; D gene uncertain. V lost 4 bases and J 8 bases, leaving 14 bases between the germline ends. From germline, CDR1 is SQVTM and CDR2 ANQGSEA. CDR3 size: 13 residues.

V and J are TRBV2 and TRBJ1-2, with 8 bases matching TRBD1. This CDR3 contains 15 residues. Germline trimming cut 6 bases from V and 0 bases from J; bases unmatched to any gene: 6. Germline V CDR1 and CDR2: SNHLY, FYNNEI. CDR3 sequence reads: CASRMDREANYGYTF. The CDR3 nucleotides read TGTGCCAGCAGGATGGACAGGGAAGCTAACTATGGCTACACCTTC.

The rearrangement joins TRBV7-2 to TRBJ2-3; 7 nucleotides align to TRBD1. The CDR3 covers 14 residues. Unmatched junction bases numbered 6, after V lost 5 bases and J lost 4 bases. CDR1 and CDR2 from the germline V gene are SGHTA and FQGNSA. CDR3 DNA: TGTGCCAGCAGCCCCGGGACAGCCTCAGATACGCAGTATTTT. It translates to CASSPGTASDTQYF. The full variable domain, completed using reference TRBV7-2 and TRBJ2-3, is GAGVSQSPSNKVTEKGKDVELRCDPISGHTALYWYRQSLGQGLEFLIYFQGNSAPDKSGLPSDRFSAERTGGSVSTLTIQRTQQEDSAVYLCASSPGTASDTQYFGPGTRLTVL.

This clone was counted only a few times. The rearrangement uses TRBV5-1 and TRBJ1-2, with 8 bases aligning to TRBD1. The CDR3 spans 16 residues. Germline V lookup: CDR1 SGHRS, CDR2 YFSETQ. The V and J ends lost 0 bases and 4 bases, in that order; junction bases with no gene match: 8. The CDR3 bases are TGCGCCAGCAGCTTGGGGCAGGGGGCGGTGAGCTATGGCTACACCTTC. Translated: CASSLGQGAVSYGYTF.

CDR3 in DNA: TGTGCCAGCAGCCTCGGGACAGCCAATCAGCCCCAGCATTTT. Translation gives CASSLGTANQPQHF. V and J are TRBV3-1 (or the pseudogene TRBV3-2) and TRBJ1-5; 7 bases are shared with TRBD1. The germline V gene has CDR1 LGHDT and CDR2 YNNKEL (reference sequence). V dropped 4 bases and J dropped 3; count of bases not matched to a gene: 3. There are 14 residues in the CDR3.